This T cell receptor (beta chain) is drawn from a study of early T cells in non-severe SARS-CoV-2 infection. General observations from the study: Anti-spike CD8 specificities were favored by VDJdb matching, whose results missed private and CD4 specificities.

Germline V gene sequence: CDR1 MNHEY, CDR2 SVGAGI. The germline V and J ends were trimmed by 0 bases and 2 bases, with 6 bases remaining between them. This CDR3 is built from 14 residues. One entry per CDR3 protein results from TCRdb running MiXCR on the 5' RACE reads. The sample records 30,000 to 45,000 distinct CDR3 sequences, approximately 6% being singletons. This clonotype was recorded many times. Antigen: not known. This material consisted of whole blood, taken at baseline. This receptor was taken from an adult who was a healthcare worker with PCR-confirmed SARS-CoV-2 infection or an uninfected control (not recorded which). This chain connects TRBV6-5 to TRBJ2-3; D possibly corresponds to TRBD2 (5 bases). The CDR3 reads CASSYSRDTDTQYF. In DNA form, the CDR3 reads TGTGCCAGCAGTTACTCGAGGGACACAGATACGCAGTATTTT.